This T cell receptor beta chain originates from a study of shared clonotypes between healthy human individuals. The naive CD8 subset, CD45RO-negative cells positively selected for CCR7, excluded terminally differentiated effector memory CD45RA+ cells. Study outcomes and limitations: Between four donors, naive CD4 clonotypes were shared at a level of around 5.1%. Donor scarcity curtailed the genetic and exposure-history diversity represented herein.

The method was immunoSEQ multiplex PCR; TCRdb's version includes in-frame clones alone and lacks a portion of them. The data hold about 820,000 clones, with over 90% observed a single time. Turning to this clone: The target antigen is unknown.

The sequence came from a man under 40 in good health. The sequenced sample consisted of naive CD8+ T cells sorted from blood.

This CDR3 is CATESGSKQETQYF. For the CDR3, the DNA is TGTGCCACAGAGAGCGGGTCCAAACAAGAGACCCAGTACTTC. The chain combines TRBV28 with TRBJ2-5; maybe TRBD2 (6 bases). Germline-derived CDR1 and CDR2 are MDHEN and SYDVKM. CDR3 length equals 14 residues. Between the trimmed V and J ends, which lost 10 bases and 2 bases, there was a span of 17 bases. The variable domain in full, with the rest retrieved from reference TRBV28 and TRBJ2-5, is DVKVTQSSRYLVKRTGEKVFLECVQDMDHENMFWYRQDPGLGLRLIYFSYDVKMKEKGDIPEGYSVSREKKERFSLILESASTNQTSMYLCATESGSKQETQYFGPGTRLLVL.